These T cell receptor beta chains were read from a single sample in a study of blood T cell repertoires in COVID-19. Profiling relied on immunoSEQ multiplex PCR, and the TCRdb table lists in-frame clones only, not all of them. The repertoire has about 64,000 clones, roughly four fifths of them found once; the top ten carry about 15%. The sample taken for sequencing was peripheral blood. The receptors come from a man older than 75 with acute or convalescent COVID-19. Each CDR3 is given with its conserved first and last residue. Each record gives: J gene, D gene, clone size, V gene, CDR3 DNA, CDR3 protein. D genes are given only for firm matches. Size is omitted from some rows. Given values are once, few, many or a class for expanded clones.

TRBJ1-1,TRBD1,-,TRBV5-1,TGCGCCAGCAGCTTGGAGGCGGGACAGTCAGCTTTCTTT,CASSLEAGQSAFF
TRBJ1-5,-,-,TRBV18,TGTGCCAGCTCACCACGGGGAGGAATCAATCAGCCCCAGCATTTT,CASSPRGGINQPQHF
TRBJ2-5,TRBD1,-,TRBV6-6,TGTGCCAGCAGTCGACAGGGTTGGGGAGAGACCCAGTACTTC,CASSRQGWGETQYF
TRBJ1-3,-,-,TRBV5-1,TGCGCCAGCAGCTTGGCTCCCGGGACATCTGGAAACACCATATATTTT,CASSLAPGTSGNTIYF
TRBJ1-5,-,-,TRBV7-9,TGTGCCAGCAGCCTACAGGGTGGCAATCAGCCCCAGCATTTT,CASSLQGGNQPQHF
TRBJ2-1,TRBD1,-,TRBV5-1,TGCGCCAGCAGCTCCACAGGGGGCTCCTACAATGAGCAGTTCTTC,CASSSTGGSYNEQFF
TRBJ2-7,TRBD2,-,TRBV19,TGTGCCAGTAGTATGAGACTAGCGGGGGCCTACGAGCAGTACTTC,CASSMRLAGAYEQYF
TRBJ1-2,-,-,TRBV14,TGTGCCAGCAGTCAGGGCGCTAACTATGGCTACACCTTC,CASSQGANYGYTF
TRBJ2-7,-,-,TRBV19,TGTGCCAGTAGTGGTGGTGTAGGGAGGAGCTCCTACGAGCAGTACTTC,CASSGGVGRSSYEQYF
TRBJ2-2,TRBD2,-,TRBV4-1,TGCGCCAGCAGCCAAGAAGCCGGACTAGCGGGTCTCTACACCGGGGAGCTGTTTTTT,CASSQEAGLAGLYTGELFF
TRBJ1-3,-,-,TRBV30,TGTGCCTGGAGCGTACACAGAAACTCTGGAAACACCATATATTTT,CAWSVHRNSGNTIYF
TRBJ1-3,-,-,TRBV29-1,TGCAGCGCCTACGGGGGTCTTGGAAACACCATATATTTT,CSAYGGLGNTIYF
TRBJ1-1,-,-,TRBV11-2,TGTGCCAGCAGCATGGAGGTCGCTGAAGCTTTCTTT,CASSMEVAEAFF
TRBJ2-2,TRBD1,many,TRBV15,TGTGCCACCAGCAGAGACGGGTTGGGACAGGCGAACACCGGGGAGCTGTTTTTT,CATSRDGLGQANTGELFF
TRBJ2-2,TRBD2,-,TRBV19,TGTGCCAGTAGTAAGGACCTAGCGGGCACCGGGGAGCTGTTTTTT,CASSKDLAGTGELFF
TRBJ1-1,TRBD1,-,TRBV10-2,TGCGCCAGCAGTGAGTCTGGGACAGACACTGAAGCTTTCTTT,CASSESGTDTEAFF
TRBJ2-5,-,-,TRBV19,TGTGCCAGTAGTATAGGGTCCAGGGGCGGGACCCAGTACTTC,CASSIGSRGGTQYF
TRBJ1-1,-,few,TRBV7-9,TGTGCCAGCAGCTCCGATGCTCACAGTGAAGCTTTCTTT,CASSSDAHSEAFF
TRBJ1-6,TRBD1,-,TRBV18,TGTGCCAGCTCCCAGGACAGGGTCAATTCACCCCTCCACTTT,CASSQDRVNSPLHF
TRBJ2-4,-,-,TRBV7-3,TGTGCCAGCAGCTTAACGGGGGGGGCGCCCAAAAACATTCAGTACTTC,CASSLTGGAPKNIQYF
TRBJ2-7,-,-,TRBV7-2,TGTGCCAGCACCGCAATGGGGGGGGCCGGGTACGAGCAGTACTTC,CASTAMGGAGYEQYF
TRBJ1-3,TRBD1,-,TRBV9,TGTGCCAGCAGCGTAGGGCTCACGGCAGGGGGGTCATCTGGAAACACCATATATTTT,CASSVGLTAGGSSGNTIYF
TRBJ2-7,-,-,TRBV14,TGTGCCAGCAGCCAAGGCGTCCAGGGAATGCAGTACTTC,CASSQGVQGMQYF
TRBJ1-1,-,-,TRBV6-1,TGTGCCAGCAGTGAATGGGGGCTGGGTCCTGAAGCTTTCTTT,CASSEWGLGPEAFF
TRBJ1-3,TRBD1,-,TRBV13,TGTGCCAGCAGCTTAACGGGACAGGGGACCGAGGACACCATATATTTT,CASSLTGQGTEDTIYF
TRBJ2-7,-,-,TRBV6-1,TGTGCCAGCAGTGAAGGGGGACATGACAAGCAGTACTTC,CASSEGGHDKQYF
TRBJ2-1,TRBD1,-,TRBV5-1,TGCGCCAGCAGCAAGAAGGACAGGGGGCGTGCCTACAATGAGCAGTTCTTC,CASSKKDRGRAYNEQFF
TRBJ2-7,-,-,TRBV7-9,TGTGCCAGCAGCTTTACCCCGGGGTTCGAGCAGTACTTC,CASSFTPGFEQYF
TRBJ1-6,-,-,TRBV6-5,TGTGCCAGCAGGCGACAGCCGGATAATTCACCCCTCCACTTT,CASRRQPDNSPLHF
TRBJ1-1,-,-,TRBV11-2,TGTGCCAGCAGCCCTCGACTCGGGGGGTCGGTCACTGAAGCTTTCTTT,CASSPRLGGSVTEAFF
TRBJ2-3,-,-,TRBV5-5,TGTGCCAGCGGTTCCCCGGACAGAAGCACAGATACGCAGTATTTT,CASGSPDRSTDTQYF
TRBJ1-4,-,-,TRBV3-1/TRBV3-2,TGTGCCAGCAGCCAGGGTCTGGCGGGCGGAAAACTGTTTTTT,CASSQGLAGGKLFF
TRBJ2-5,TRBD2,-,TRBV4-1,TGCGCCAGCAGCCTCCGGACTAGCGGGGGACAAGAGACCCAGTACTTC,CASSLRTSGGQETQYF
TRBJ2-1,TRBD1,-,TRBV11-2,TGTGCCAGCAGCCGGGACAGGCGCACGAATGAGCAGTTCTTC,CASSRDRRTNEQFF
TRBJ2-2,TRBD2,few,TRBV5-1,TGCGCCAGCAGTTGGGGACTAGCGGGGGCTACGAACACCGGGGAGCTGTTTTTT,CASSWGLAGATNTGELFF
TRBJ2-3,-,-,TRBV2,TGTGCCAGCAGCAGGGGTACAGATACGCAGTATTTT,CASSRGTDTQYF
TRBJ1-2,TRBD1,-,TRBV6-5,TGTGCCAGCAGCAGAAACAGGGGTTCGCTGGGCTACACCTTC,CASSRNRGSLGYTF
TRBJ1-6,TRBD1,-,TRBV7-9,TGTGCCAGCAGCTTTTCCCGGACAGGGGATTCACCCCTCCACTTT,CASSFSRTGDSPLHF
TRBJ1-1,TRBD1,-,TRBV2,TGTGCCAGCGGGGGACAGGTGGGCACTGAAGCTTTCTTT,CASGGQVGTEAFF
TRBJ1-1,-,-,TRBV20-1,TGCAGTGCTAGTCTCTTGGCGGCAGCTTTCTTT,CSASLLAAAFF
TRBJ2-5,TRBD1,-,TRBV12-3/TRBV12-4,TGTGCCAGCAGGCAGGGGGCAGGGGAGACCCAGTACTTC,CASRQGAGETQYF
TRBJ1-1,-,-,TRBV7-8,TGTGCCAGCAGCTTGGCAGGGGTGGTCACTGAAGCTTTCTTT,CASSLAGVVTEAFF
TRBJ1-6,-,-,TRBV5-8,TGTGCCAGCAGCCCGAGAAGAGGTTCACCCCTCCACTTT,CASSPRRGSPLHF
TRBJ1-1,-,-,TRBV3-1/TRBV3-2,TGTGCCAGCAGCCTATCGAGGGTCACTGAAGCTTTCTTT,CASSLSRVTEAFF
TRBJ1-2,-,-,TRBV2,TGTGCCAGCACCAGGACAGAGGCCTATGGCTACACCTTC,CASTRTEAYGYTF
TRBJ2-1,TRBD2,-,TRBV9,TGTGCCAGCAGCGTGCTAGCGGGGGAAGAGCAGTTCTTC,CASSVLAGEEQFF
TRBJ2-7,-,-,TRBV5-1,TGCGCCAGCAGACTCGACAGTTCCTCCTACGAGCAGTACTTC,CASRLDSSSYEQYF
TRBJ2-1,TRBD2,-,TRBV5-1,TGCGCCAGCACTTACCCGGGACTAGCGGGGGGGAAGCAGTTCTTC,CASTYPGLAGGKQFF
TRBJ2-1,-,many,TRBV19,TGTGCCAGTAGCCGAGCAGGGGGGAGATACAATGAGCAGTTCTTC,CASSRAGGRYNEQFF
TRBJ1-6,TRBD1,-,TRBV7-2,TGTGCCAGCAGCCAGGGACAGACTAATTCACCCCTCCACTTT,CASSQGQTNSPLHF
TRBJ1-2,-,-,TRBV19,TGTGCCAGTCGCAGCGGGGGTGTGAGGTATGGCTACACCTTC,CASRSGGVRYGYTF
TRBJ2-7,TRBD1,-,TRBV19,TGTGCCAGTCGCCGGGGAGGGACAGGGGACTACGAGCAGTACTTC,CASRRGGTGDYEQYF
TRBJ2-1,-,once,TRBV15,TGTGCCACTGGCGCCGGCGGGGGCTTCGAGATGGGTGAGCAGTTCTTC,CATGAGGGFEMGEQFF
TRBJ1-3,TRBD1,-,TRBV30,TGTGCCTGGAGTACGGGACAGGAGGCTGGAAACACCATATATTTT,CAWSTGQEAGNTIYF